This TCR beta chain was recovered during a study of blood T cell repertoires in COVID-19. Some clones are missing from TCRdb's copy, which holds only in-frame ones; the method was immunoSEQ multiplex PCR. Here the sample spans around 130,000 clones, over 85% being singletons. V was pared by 5 bases and J by 6 bases, with 6 bases of the junction left unmatched. CDR3 size: 13 residues. The chain joins TRBV12-3 or TRBV12-4 to TRBJ2-7, with 8 bases matching TRBD1. The sequenced sample was peripheral blood. The source is a man in his fifties or sixties with COVID-19, enrolled during active disease. For the CDR3, the DNA is TGTGCCAGCAGTGAGGACAGGGTCGGCGAGCAGTACTTC. Its protein is CASSEDRVGEQYF.